The clone carrying this T cell receptor beta chain was counted ten times or more. The record originates from a study of read filtering for tumor transcriptome and immune sequencing. Study summary: Mean patient age was around 66 years, range roughly 40 to 80; approximately 18 male, 12 to 15 female.

The library was built from about 400 ng RNA with molecular barcoded adaptors for alpha/delta and beta/gamma chains. TCRdb processed the reads anew with MiXCR; each CDR3 protein has one entry. The sample has about 86,000 distinct CDR3 sequences, approximately 13% seen once; the top ten hold 15%. Bone marrow was sampled from every patient at the time of active disease. This CDR3 contains 16 residues. Losses at the gene ends were 4 bases for V and 2 bases for J; bases not matched to a gene: 9. The specimen sequenced was a population of CD138-negative cells sorted from bone marrow. The chain has TRBV12-3 or TRBV12-4 and TRBJ2-3; 7 nucleotides agree with TRBD2. This clonotype originated in a donor at least 40 years old with multiple myeloma. In nucleotides, the CDR3 is TGTGCCAGCAGTTCCGTCCTAGCGGTTGACACAGATACGCAGTATTTT. This sequence encodes CASSSVLAVDTDTQYF.